This T cell receptor (beta chain) was found in a study of blood T cells in healthy people across ages. Whole-study findings and limits: Versus aged donors, long-lived donors had higher diversity and more naive CD4+ cells.

At least 5.5 micrograms of total RNA were extracted per sample. The germline V gene encodes CDR1 SGHTA and CDR2 FQGNSA. Trimming stripped 2 bases from V and 3 bases from J, with 13 bases between. The CDR3 has 15 residues. A second PCR of roughly 7 to 11 cycles used a sample-barcoded 5' primer and a J-beta primer mix. TCRdb ran MiXCR on the 5' RACE reads and lists one entry per CDR3 protein. The sample records 450,000 to 700,000 distinct CDR3 sequences, roughly 29% being singletons. With respect to this clonotype: Its target is not known.

This sequence was found in a woman in her 70s in good health. The chain uses TRBV7-2 and TRBJ2-5, with D hard to call. What was sequenced was blood. In nucleotides, the CDR3 is TGTGCCAGCAGCTTAAACCGAAGAGGCAAAGAGACCCAGTACTTC. Protein: CASSLNRRGKETQYF. The full variable domain, rest sourced from reference TRBV7-2 and TRBJ2-5, is GAGVSQSPSNKVTEKGKDVELRCDPISGHTALYWYRQSLGQGLEFLIYFQGNSAPDKSGLPSDRFSAERTGGSVSTLTIQRTQQEDSAVYLCASSLNRRGKETQYFGPGTRLLVL.